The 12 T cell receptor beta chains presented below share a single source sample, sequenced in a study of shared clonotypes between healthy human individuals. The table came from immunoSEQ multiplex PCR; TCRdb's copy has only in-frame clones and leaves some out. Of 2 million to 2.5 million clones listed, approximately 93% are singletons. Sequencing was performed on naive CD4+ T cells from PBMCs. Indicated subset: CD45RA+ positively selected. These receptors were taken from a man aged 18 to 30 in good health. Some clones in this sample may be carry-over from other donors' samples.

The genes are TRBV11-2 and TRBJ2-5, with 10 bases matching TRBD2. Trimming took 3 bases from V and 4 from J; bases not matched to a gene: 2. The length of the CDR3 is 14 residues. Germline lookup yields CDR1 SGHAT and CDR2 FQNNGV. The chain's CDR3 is CASSFTSGIETQYF. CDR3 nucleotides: TGTGCCAGCAGCTTTACTAGCGGGATAGAGACCCAGTACTTC.

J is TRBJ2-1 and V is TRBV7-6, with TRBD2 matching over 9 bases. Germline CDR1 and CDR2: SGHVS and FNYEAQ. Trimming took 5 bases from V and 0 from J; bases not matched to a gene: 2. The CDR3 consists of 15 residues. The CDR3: CASSLSGSSYNEQFF. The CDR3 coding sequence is TGTGCCAGCAGCCTTAGCGGGAGCTCCTACAATGAGCAGTTCTTC.

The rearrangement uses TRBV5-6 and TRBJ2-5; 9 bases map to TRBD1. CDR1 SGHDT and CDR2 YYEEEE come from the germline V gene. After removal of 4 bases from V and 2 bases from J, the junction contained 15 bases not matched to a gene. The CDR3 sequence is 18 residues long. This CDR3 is CASSPTGLRDRVQETQYF. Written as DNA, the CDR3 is TGTGCCAGCAGCCCCACAGGACTCCGGGACAGGGTTCAAGAGACCCAGTACTTC.

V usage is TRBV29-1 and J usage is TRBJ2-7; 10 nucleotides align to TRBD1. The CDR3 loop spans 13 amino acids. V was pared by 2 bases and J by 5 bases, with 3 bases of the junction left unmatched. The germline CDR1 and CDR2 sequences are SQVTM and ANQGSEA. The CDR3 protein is CSVEKDRGDEQYF. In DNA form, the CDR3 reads TGCAGCGTTGAAAAGGACAGGGGGGACGAGCAGTACTTC.

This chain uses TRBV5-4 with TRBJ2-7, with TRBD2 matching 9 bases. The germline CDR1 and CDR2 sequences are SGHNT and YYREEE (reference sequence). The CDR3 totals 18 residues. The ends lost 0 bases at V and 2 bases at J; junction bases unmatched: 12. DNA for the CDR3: TGTGCCAGCAGCTTGGTGATTGGGGGTCTAGCGGGACCCTACGAGCAGTACTTC. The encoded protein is CASSLVIGGLAGPYEQYF.

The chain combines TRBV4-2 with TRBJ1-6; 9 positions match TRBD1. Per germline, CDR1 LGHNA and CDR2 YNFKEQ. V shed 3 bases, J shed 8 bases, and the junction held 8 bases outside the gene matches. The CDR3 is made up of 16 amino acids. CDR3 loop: CASSQETGTGYSPLHF. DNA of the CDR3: TGTGCCAGCAGCCAGGAAACCGGGACAGGGTATTCACCCCTCCACTTT.

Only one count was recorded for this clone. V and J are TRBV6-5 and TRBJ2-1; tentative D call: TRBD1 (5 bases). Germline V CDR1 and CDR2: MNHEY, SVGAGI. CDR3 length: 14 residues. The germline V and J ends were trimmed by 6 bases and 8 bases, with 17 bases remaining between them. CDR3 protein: CASSRPDTIYEQFF. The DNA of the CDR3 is TGTGCCAGCAGCCGTCCGGACACGATCTATGAGCAGTTCTTC.

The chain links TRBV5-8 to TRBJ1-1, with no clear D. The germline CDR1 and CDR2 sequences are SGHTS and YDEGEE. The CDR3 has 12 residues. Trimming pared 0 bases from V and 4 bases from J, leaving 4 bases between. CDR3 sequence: CASSLVFTEAFF. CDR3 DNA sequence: TGTGCCAGCAGCTTGGTATTCACTGAAGCTTTCTTT.

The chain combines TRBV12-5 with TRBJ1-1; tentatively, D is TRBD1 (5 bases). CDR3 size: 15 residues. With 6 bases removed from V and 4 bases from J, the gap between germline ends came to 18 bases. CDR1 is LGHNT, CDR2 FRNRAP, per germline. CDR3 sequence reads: CASGLSDPGGTEAFF. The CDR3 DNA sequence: TGTGCTAGTGGCCTGTCGGACCCTGGGGGCACTGAAGCTTTCTTT.

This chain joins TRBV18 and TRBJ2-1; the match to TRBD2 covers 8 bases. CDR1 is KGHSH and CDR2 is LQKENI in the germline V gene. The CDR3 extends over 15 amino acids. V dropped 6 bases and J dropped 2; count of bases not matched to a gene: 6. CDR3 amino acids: CASSPSGGAYNEQFF. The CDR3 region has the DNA TGTGCCAGCTCGCCAAGCGGGGGTGCCTACAATGAGCAGTTCTTC.

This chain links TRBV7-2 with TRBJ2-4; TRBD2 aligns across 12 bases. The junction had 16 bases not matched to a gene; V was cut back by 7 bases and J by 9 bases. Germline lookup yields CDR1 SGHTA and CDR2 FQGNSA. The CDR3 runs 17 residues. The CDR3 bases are TGTGCCAGCACAATCCGATCGGCTAGCGGGAGGGCCAGCATTCAGTACTTC. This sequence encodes CASTIRSASGRASIQYF.

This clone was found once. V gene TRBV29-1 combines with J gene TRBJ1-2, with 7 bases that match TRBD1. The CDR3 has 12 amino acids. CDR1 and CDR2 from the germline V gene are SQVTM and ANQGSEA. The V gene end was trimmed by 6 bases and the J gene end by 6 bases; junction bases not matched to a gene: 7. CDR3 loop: CSVKTGLNGYTF. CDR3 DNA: TGCAGCGTGAAGACAGGGTTAAATGGCTACACCTTC.